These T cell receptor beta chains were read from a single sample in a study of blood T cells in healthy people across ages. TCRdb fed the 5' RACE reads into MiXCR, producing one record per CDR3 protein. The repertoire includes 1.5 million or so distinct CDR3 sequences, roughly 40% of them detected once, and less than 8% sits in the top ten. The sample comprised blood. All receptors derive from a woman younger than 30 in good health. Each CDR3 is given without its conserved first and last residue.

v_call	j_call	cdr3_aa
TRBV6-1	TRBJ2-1	ASMGATYNEQF
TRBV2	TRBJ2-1	ASRDGLARNNEQF
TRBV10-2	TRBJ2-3	ASGAGASDTQY
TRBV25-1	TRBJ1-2	ASSRVGLERHGQYGYT
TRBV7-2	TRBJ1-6	ASSFQDRAPHNSPLH
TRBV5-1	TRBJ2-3	ASRLPGQNTDTQY
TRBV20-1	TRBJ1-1	SARIGGGATEAF
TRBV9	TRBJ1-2	ASSVDKRGYGYT
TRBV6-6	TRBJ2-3	ASRGRSDTQY
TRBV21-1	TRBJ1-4	ASSNKAGTPATNEKLF
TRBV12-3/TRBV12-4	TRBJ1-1	ASSPEGDTEAF
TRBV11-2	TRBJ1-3	ASSFTDARNTIY
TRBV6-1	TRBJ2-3	AAGLLAGGLGSTDTQY
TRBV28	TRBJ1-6	ASSLIGTGSRNSPLH
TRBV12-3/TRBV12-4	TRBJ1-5	ASSVRANQPQH
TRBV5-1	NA	ASSETRGEETQY
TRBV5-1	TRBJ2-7	ASSPTVQAYSYEQY
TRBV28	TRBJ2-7	ASARQLGAYEQY
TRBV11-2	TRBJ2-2	ASRQGPTNTGELF
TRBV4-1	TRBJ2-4	ASSLESSGGGKAKNIQY
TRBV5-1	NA	ASSLGTGSSYNEQY
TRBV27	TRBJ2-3	ASNRPADTQY
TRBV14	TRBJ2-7	ASSQGPTPTYEQY
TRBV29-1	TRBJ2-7	SVALTGGSYEQY
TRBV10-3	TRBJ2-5	AISENAGGNNEQY
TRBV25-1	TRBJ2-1	ASSEYRPQVDEQF
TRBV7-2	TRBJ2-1	ASSYGAGVNNEQF
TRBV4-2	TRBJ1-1	ASSQVVLPEAF
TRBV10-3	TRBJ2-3	AISDGLARSTDTQY
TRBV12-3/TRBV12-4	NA	ASSSGTSGRIEQY
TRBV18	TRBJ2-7	ANSDRAGPYEQY
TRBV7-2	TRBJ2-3	ASSLGLGMTDTQY
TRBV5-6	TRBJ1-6	ASSSTTYNSPLH
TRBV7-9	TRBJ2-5	ASSLDRQEAQY
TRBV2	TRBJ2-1	ASTVGGRSYNEQF
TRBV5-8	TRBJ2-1	ASSLYGRTDYNEQF
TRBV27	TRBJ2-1	ASSLGREWDEQF
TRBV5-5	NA	ASSIAPRPYEQY
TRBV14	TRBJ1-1	ASSQEGRGVNTEAF
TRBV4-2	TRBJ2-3	ASSQDTLAGVGDTQY
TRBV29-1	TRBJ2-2	SVVRGTGELF
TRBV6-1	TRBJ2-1	ASIESGGSNNEQF
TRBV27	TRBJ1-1	ASRFENRNTEAF
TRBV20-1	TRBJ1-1	SARQTKNTEAF
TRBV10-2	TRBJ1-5	ASRSDRAGNQPQH
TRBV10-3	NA	AIRGTGFINEQY
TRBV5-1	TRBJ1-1	ASSNRQAPTEAF
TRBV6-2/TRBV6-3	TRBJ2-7	ASSRPGYSSYNEQY
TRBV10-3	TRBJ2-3	AISVNSGTFTDTQY